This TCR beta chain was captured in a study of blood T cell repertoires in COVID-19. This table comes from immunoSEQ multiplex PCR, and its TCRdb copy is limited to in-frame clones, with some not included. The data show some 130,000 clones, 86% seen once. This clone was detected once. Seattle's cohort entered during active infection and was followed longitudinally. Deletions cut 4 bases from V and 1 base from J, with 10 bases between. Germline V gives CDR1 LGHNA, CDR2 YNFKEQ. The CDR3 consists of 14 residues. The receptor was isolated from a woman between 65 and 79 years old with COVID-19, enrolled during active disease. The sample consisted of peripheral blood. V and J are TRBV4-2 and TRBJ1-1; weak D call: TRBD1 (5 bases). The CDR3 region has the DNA TGTGCCAGCAGCCGGGGGGACCAGAACACTGAAGCTTTCTTT. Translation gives CASSRGDQNTEAFF.